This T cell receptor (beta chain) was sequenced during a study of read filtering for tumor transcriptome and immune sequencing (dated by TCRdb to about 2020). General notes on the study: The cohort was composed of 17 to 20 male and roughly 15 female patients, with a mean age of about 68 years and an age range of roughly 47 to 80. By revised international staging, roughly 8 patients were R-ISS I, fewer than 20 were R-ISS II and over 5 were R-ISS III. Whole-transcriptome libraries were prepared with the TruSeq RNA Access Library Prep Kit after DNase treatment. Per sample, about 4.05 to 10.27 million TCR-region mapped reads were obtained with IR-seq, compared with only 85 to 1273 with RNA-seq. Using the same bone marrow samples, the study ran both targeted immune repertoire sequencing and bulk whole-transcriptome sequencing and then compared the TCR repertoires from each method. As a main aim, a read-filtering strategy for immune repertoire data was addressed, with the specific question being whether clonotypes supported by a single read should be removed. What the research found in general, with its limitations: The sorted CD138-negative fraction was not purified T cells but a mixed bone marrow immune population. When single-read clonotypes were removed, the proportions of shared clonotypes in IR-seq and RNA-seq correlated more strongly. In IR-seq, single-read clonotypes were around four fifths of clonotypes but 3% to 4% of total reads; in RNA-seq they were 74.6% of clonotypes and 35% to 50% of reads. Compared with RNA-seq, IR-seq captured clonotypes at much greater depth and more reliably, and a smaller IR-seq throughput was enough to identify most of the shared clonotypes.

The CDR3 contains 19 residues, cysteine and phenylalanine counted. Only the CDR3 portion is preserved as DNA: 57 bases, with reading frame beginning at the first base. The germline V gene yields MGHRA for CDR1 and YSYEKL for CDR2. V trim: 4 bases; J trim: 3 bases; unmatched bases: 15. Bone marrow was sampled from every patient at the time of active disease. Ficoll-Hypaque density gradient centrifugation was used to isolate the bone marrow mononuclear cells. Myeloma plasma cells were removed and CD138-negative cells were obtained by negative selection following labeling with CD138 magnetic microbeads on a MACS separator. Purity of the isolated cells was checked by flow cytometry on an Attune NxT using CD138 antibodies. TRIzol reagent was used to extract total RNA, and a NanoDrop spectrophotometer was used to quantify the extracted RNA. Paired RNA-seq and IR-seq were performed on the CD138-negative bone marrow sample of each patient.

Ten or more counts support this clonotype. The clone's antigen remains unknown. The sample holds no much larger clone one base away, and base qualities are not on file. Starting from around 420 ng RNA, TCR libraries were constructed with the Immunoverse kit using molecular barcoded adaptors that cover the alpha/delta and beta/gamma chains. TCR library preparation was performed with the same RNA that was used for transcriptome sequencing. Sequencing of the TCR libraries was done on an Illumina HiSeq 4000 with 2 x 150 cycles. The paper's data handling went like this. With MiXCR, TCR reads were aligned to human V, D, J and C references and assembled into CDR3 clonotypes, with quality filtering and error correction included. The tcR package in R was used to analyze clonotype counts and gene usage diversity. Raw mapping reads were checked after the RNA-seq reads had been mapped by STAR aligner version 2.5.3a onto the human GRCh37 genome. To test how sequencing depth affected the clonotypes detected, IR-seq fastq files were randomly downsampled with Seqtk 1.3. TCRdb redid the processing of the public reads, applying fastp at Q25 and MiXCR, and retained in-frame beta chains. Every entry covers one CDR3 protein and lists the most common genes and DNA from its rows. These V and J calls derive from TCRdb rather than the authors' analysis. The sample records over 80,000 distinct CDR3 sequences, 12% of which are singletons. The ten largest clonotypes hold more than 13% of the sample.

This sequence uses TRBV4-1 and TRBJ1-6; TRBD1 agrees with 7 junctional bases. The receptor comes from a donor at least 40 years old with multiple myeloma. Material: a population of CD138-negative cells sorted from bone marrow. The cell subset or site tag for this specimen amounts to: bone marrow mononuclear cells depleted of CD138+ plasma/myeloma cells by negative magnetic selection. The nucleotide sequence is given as TGCGCCAGCAGCCGGAGCGGGACAGCTGGAAGGGACTATAATTCACCCCTCCACTTT. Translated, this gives CASSRSGTAGRDYNSPLHF.